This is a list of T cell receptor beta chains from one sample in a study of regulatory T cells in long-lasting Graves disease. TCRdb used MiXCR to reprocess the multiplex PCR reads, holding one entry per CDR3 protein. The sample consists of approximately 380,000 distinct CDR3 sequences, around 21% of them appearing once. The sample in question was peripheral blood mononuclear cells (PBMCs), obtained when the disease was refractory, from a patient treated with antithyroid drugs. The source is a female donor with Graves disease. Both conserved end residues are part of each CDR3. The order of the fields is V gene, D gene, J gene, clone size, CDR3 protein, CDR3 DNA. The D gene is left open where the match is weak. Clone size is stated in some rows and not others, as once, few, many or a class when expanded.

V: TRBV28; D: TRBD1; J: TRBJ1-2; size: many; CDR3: CASRRQGGGYTF; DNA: TGTGCCAGCAGGCGACAGGGCGGTGGCTACACCTTC
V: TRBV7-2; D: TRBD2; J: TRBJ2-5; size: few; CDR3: CASSFPIAGGEETQYF; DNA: TGTGCCAGCAGCTTCCCTATAGCGGGAGGTGAAGAGACCCAGTACTTC
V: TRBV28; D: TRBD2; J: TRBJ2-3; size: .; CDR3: CASNLAGGPDTQYF; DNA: TGTGCCAGCAACCTAGCGGGAGGGCCAGATACGCAGTATTTT
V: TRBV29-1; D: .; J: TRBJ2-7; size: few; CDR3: CSVEDHRVREQYF; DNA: TGCAGCGTTGAAGATCACAGGGTGAGAGAGCAGTACTTC
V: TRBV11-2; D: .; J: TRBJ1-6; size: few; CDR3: CASSLKGKASPLHF; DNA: TGTGCCAGCAGCTTAAAGGGTAAAGCCTCACCCCTCCACTTT
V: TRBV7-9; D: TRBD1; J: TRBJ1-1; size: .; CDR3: CASSLRGLGSTEAFF; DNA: TGTGCCAGCAGCTTGAGGGGGCTGGGTAGCACTGAAGCTTTCTTT
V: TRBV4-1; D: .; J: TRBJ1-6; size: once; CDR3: CASSQDYNSPLHF; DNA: TGCGCCAGCAGCCAAGACTATAATTCACCCCTCCACTTT
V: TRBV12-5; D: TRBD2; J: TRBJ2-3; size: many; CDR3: CASGLDPGTSGRSTQYF; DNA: TGTGCTAGTGGTTTGGACCCCGGGACTAGCGGGAGGAGTACGCAGTATTTT
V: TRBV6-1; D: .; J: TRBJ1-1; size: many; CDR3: CASKKNGGSTEAFF; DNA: TGTGCCAGCAAAAAGAACGGAGGTAGCACTGAAGCTTTCTTT
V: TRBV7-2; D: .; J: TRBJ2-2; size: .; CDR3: CASSPDSNTNTGELFF; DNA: TGTGCCAGCAGCCCGGACAGTAACACGAACACCGGGGAGCTGTTTTTT
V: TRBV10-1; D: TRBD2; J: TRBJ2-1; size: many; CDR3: CASSDRGLAERGRQFF; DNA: TGCGCCAGCAGTGATCGAGGACTAGCGGAGAGGGGTCGGCAGTTCTTC
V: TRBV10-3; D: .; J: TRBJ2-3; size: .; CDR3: CAISVIGSPDTQYF; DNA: TGTGCCATCAGTGTCATTGGGAGCCCAGATACGCAGTATTTT
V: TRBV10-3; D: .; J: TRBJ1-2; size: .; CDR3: CATKAGASGYTF; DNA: TGTGCCACAAAGGCAGGGGCGAGCGGCTACACCTTC
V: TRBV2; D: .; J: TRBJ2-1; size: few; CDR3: CASGGTLSYNEQFF; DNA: TGTGCCAGCGGCGGGACTCTTTCCTACAATGAGCAGTTCTTC
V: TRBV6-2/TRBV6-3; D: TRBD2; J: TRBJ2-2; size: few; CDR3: CASSPRGAGLTGELFF; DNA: TGTGCCAGCAGTCCCCGGGGAGCGGGACTAACCGGGGAGCTGTTTTTT
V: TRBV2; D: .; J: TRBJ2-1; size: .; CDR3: CASGGREKDEQFF; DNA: TGTGCCAGCGGGGGGCGGGAGAAGGATGAGCAGTTCTTC
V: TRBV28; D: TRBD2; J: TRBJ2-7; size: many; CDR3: CASSLGDSKTSGRAYYEQYF; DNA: TGTGCCAGCAGTTTAGGGGACAGCAAAACTAGCGGGAGGGCCTACTACGAGCAGTACTTC
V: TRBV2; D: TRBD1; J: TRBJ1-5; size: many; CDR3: CASRDTGQGALGPQHF; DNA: TGTGCCAGCAGGGACACCGGACAGGGGGCTTTAGGGCCCCAGCATTTT
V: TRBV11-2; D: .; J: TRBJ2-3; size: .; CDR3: CASRLGGAYTDTQYF; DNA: TGTGCCAGCAGACTTGGGGGGGCCTACACAGATACGCAGTATTTT
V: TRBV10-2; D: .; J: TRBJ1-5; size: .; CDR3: CASSHSQDSNQPQHF; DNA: TGCGCCAGCAGTCACTCCCAAGATAGCAATCAGCCCCAGCATTTT
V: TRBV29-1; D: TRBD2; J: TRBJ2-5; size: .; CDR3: CSVEWGLAGAATRYF; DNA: TGCAGCGTTGAATGGGGGCTAGCGGGAGCGGCGACCCGGTACTTC
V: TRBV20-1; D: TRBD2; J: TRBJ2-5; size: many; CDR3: CSGLSGSRETQYF; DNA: TGCAGTGGCCTTAGCGGGAGCCGAGAGACCCAGTACTTC
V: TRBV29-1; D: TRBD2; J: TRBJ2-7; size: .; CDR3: CSVTGLAGITSDYEQYF; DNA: TGCAGCGTTACCGGGCTAGCGGGGATAACCTCGGATTACGAGCAGTACTTC
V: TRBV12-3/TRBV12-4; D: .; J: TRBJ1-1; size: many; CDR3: CASNKNRNTEAFF; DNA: TGTGCCAGCAATAAAAACCGGAACACTGAAGCTTTCTTT
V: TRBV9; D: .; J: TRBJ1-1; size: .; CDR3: CASSRSQNTEAFF; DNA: TGTGCCAGCAGTCGAAGTCAGAACACTGAAGCTTTCTTT
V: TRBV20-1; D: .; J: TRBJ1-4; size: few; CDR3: CSARLPGNEKLFF; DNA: TGCAGTGCTAGGCTGCCGGGCAATGAAAAACTGTTTTTT
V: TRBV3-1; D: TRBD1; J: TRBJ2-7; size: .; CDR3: CASSQDNDRDEQYF; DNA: TGTGCCAGCAGCCAAGATAACGACAGGGACGAGCAGTACTTC
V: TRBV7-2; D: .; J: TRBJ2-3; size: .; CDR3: CASSLEPSTDTQYF; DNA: TGTGCCAGCAGCTTGGAGCCTAGCACAGATACGCAGTATTTT
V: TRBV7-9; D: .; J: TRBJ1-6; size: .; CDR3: CASSLEGQINSPLHF; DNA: TGTGCCAGCAGCTTAGAAGGACAGATTAATTCACCCCTCCACTTT
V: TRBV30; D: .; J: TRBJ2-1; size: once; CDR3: CAWRRGRAGPNEQFF; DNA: TGTGCCTGGAGGAGGGGTAGAGCGGGCCCCAATGAGCAGTTCTTC
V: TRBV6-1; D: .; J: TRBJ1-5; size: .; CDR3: CASSGYSNQPQHF; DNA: TGTGCCAGCAGTGGATATAGCAATCAGCCCCAGCATTTT
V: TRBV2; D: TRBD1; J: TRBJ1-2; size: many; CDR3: CASSERGQGGGYTF; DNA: TGTGCCAGCAGTGAACGGGGACAGGGTGGTGGCTACACCTTC
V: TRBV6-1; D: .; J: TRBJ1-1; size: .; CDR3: CASSELGPGGTAFF; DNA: TGTGCCAGCAGTGAATTGGGCCCCGGAGGAACCGCTTTCTTT
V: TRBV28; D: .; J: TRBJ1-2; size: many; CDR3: CASSLSLLYGYTF; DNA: TGTGCCAGCAGTTTATCCCTCCTCTATGGCTACACCTTC
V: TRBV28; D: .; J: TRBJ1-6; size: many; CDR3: CASTREMHPLHF; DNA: TGTGCCAGCACCCGGGAGATGCATCCCCTCCACTTT
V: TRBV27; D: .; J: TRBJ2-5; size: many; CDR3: CASSFGLKETQYF; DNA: TGTGCCAGCAGCTTCGGGTTAAAAGAGACCCAGTACTTC